Listed here is a single TCR beta chain. Data came from immunoSEQ multiplex PCR; TCRdb stores just in-frame clones and leaves some out. The table records about 820,000 clones, 80% to 95% of them present only once. This specimen comes from a study of shared clonotypes between healthy human individuals. Naive CD8 cells lacked CD45RO and underwent positive selection for CCR7, leaving out terminally differentiated effector memory CD45RA+ cells. Looked up from germline, CDR1 is LNHNV and CDR2 is YYDKDF (reference sequence). Deletions cut 1 base from V and 0 bases from J, with 11 bases between. The CDR3 is 16 residues long.

The chain combines TRBV15 with TRBJ2-3; weak D call: TRBD2 (6 bases). The specimen sequenced was naive CD8+ T cells sorted from blood. This TCR was sampled from a man aged 25-45 years in good health. CDR3 DNA sequence: TGTGCCACCAGCAGAGTGCCGGGACTGAGCACAGATACGCAGTATTTT. It is translated as CATSRVPGLSTDTQYF.